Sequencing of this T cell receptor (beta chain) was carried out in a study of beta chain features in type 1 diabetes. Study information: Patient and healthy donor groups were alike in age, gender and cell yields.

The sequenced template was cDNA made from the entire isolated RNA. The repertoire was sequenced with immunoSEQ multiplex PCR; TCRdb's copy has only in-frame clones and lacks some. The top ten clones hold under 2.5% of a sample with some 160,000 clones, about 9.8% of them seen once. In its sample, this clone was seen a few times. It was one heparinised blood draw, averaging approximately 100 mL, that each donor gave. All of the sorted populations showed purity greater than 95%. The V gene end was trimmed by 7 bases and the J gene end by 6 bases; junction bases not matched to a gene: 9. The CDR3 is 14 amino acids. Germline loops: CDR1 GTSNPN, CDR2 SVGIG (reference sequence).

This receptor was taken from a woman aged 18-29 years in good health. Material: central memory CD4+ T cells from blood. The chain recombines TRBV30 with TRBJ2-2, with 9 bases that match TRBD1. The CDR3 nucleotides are TGTGCCTCCCTTCTGGGACAGGGCTCCGGGGAGCTGTTTTTT. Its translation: CASLLGQGSGELFF.